This is a list of T cell receptor beta chains from one sample in a study of T cell changes during pregnancy in multiple sclerosis. TCRdb's table, derived via immunoSEQ multiplex PCR, lists solely in-frame clones and lacks some. Of approximately 61,000 clones listed, more than 75% are singletons. Specimen: peripheral blood, collected in the first trimester of pregnancy. The origin of the receptors is a female donor in good health, enrolled as a control in a pregnancy study. CDR3s include the opening cysteine and the closing phenylalanine or tryptophan. D genes are given only for firm matches. A row's size may be missing; if present it is once, few, many or a size class.

>-|TRBV5-5|TRBJ1-4|-
TGTGCCAGCAGTAGGGGAGGAGGGTTGCCTAATGAAAAACTGTTTTTT
CASSRGGGLPNEKLFF
>TRBD1|TRBV19|TRBJ1-2|-
TGTGCCAGTGATAAGGGACAGGGGCACTATGGCTACACCTTC
CASDKGQGHYGYTF
>-|TRBV4-3|TRBJ1-1|once
TGCGCCAGCAGCCAAGAAGTATTCGGCACTGAAGCTTTCTTT
CASSQEVFGTEAFF
>-|TRBV15|TRBJ1-2|once
TGTGCCACCAGCAGAGAACAGGTGGACTATGGCTACACCTTC
CATSREQVDYGYTF
>-|TRBV30|TRBJ2-3|-
TGTGCCTGGAGTGTACGCGACTTCACAGATACGCAGTATTTT
CAWSVRDFTDTQYF
>-|TRBV6-6|TRBJ2-7|-
TGTGCCAGCAGTTACTCGTCGCAGGGGGGCTACGAGCAGTACTTC
CASSYSSQGGYEQYF
>-|TRBV5-1|TRBJ1-6|-
TGCGCCAGCAGCTTGATTGGCAGAACAGATAATTCACCCCTCCACTTT
CASSLIGRTDNSPLHF
>-|TRBV11-2|TRBJ1-1|once
TGTGCCAGCAGCTTAGATGTTACCCCTGGGGCGAACACTGAAGCTTTCTTT
CASSLDVTPGANTEAFF
>-|TRBV23-1|TRBJ2-3|once
TGCGCCAGCGGCAAGGAGGGCCCAGATACGCAGTATTTT
CASGKEGPDTQYF
>TRBD1|TRBV10-2|TRBJ2-6|-
TGCGCCAGCAGTGGGTCGGGACAGGGCTCCTCTGGGGCCAACGTCCTGACTTTC
CASSGSGQGSSGANVLTF
>TRBD2|TRBV5-6|TRBJ2-5|-
TGTGCCAGCAGCCCAAGCCGGGACTACCCCCGGGAGACCCAGTACTTC
CASSPSRDYPRETQYF
>-|TRBV7-2|TRBJ2-3|-
TGTGCCAGCAGCTTAACTGATACGCAGTATTTT
CASSLTDTQYF
>TRBD1|TRBV19|TRBJ1-5|-
TGTGCCAGTAGCCCGGACAGGGAACAGCCCCAGCATTTT
CASSPDREQPQHF
>-|TRBV7-2|TRBJ2-6|-
TGTGCCAGCAGCTTAGGGGGGGGCACAAACTCTGGGGCCAACGTCCTGACTTTC
CASSLGGGTNSGANVLTF
>TRBD1|TRBV4-3|TRBJ1-2|-
TGCGCCAGCAGCCAGAATAGTCGGACAGGGGGAAGCTATGGCTACACCTTC
CASSQNSRTGGSYGYTF
>-|TRBV29-1|TRBJ2-2|-
TGCAGCGTTGCAGGGGCAACGTTGTCCGGGGAGCTGTTTTTT
CSVAGATLSGELFF
>TRBD1|TRBV10-2|TRBJ1-6|-
TGCGCCAGCTGCAGACAGGGGGATTCACCCCTCCACTTT
CASCRQGDSPLHF
>TRBD1|TRBV7-2|TRBJ2-5|-
TGTGCCAGCAGCTTCGACAGGGAGGAGACCCAGTACTTC
CASSFDREETQYF
>-|TRBV11-3|TRBJ2-7|once
TGTGCCAGCAGTTTTAACAGGTTATACGAGCAGTACTTC
CASSFNRLYEQYF
>-|TRBV7-2|TRBJ2-3|-
TGTGCCAGCAGCCCCCTCCGGGAACTATCATCGGATACGCAGTATTTT
CASSPLRELSSDTQYF
>-|TRBV5-1|TRBJ2-2|-
TGCGCCAGCAGCGCTACAGGGTTGGACACCGGGGAGCTGTTTTTT
CASSATGLDTGELFF
>-|TRBV5-1|TRBJ2-2|once
TGCGCCAGCAGCTTGCACAGGAACACCGGGGAGCTGTTTTTT
CASSLHRNTGELFF